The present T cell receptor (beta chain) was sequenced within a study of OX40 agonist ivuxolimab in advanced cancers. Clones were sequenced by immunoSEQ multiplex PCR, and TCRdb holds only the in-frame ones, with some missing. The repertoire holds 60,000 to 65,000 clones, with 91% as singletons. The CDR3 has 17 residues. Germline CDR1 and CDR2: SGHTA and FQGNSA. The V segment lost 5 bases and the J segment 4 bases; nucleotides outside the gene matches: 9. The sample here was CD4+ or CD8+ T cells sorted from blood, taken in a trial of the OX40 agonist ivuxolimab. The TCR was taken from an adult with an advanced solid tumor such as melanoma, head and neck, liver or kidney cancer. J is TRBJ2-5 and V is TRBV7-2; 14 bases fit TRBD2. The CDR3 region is CASSLGLAGARGETQYF. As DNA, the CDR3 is TGTGCCAGCAGCCTGGGACTAGCGGGGGCTAGGGGAGAGACCCAGTACTTC.